This entry lists 26 T cell receptor beta chains sequenced from one sample in a study of blood T cells in healthy people across ages. A second about 7 to 11 cycle PCR used barcoded and J-beta primers. TCRdb passed the 5' RACE reads through MiXCR, listing each CDR3 protein once. Here the sample spans hundreds of thousands of distinct CDR3 sequences, under 45% being singletons. Sequenced material: blood. The receptors stem from a man in his 60s in good health.

This clonotype has just a few counts. The chain links TRBV20-1 to TRBJ1-6; possibly TRBD1 for D (5 bases). The V gene lost 5 bases and the J gene lost 5 bases, with 13 bases spanning the gap. The CDR3 has 14 amino acids. The germline V gene has CDR1 DFQATT and CDR2 SNEGSKA (reference sequence). CDR3 in amino acids: CSARAGMDNSPLHF. Written as DNA, the CDR3 is TGCAGTGCTCGGGCAGGGATGGATAATTCACCCCTCCACTTT.

This clonotype appeared many times. This rearrangement joins TRBV2 to TRBJ2-5, with a possible D match to TRBD2 (5 bases). The V end was cut by 1 base, the J end by 4 bases, with 10 bases between. The germline gives CDR1 SNHLY, CDR2 FYNNEI. The CDR3 totals 14 residues. For the CDR3, the DNA is TGTGCCAGCAGTGAAGGGGCTAGCCCAGAGACCCAGTACTTC. Translating gives CASSEGASPETQYF.

V gene TRBV12-3 or TRBV12-4 combines with J gene TRBJ2-1, with D unclear. This CDR3 region has 13 residues. V gave up 3 bases and J gave up 13 bases, with 16 bases separating them. CDR3 DNA sequence: TGTGCCAGCAGTTTTCTGGGTTTGGAGACCCAGTTCTTC. Protein sequence: CASSFLGLETQFF.

To note about this clonotype: Given a much more abundant clone one base away, this may be a read error. The chain couples TRBV29-1 to TRBJ2-1; no clear D. The CDR3 is 10 residues long. Deletions cut 7 bases from V and 10 bases from J, with 11 bases between. Germline-derived CDR1 and CDR2 are SQVTM and ANQGSEA. CDR3: CSARNREQFF. CDR3 nucleotide sequence: TGCAGCGCCCGCAACCGAGAGCAGTTCTTC.

The V gene is TRBV12-3 or TRBV12-4, the J gene TRBJ2-2, with a possible D match to TRBD1 (5 bases). This CDR3 has 14 residues. With 6 bases removed from V and 1 base from J, the gap between germline ends came to 9 bases. CDR3 region: CASSHDRNTGELFF. The CDR3 DNA is TGTGCCAGCAGCCACGACAGGAACACCGGGGAGCTGTTTTTT.

The CDR3 DNA follows: TGTGCCAGCGGGGGGGGGACAGGCACAGATACGCAGTATTTT. It codes for CASGGGTGTDTQYF. The chain combines TRBV7-3 with TRBJ2-3; D could derive from TRBD1 or TRBD2 (7 bases each). V was pared by 8 bases and J by 1 base, with 13 bases between. This CDR3 comprises 14 residues. Looked up from germline, CDR1 is SGHTA and CDR2 is FQGTGA.

This clonotype was detected a few times. The rearrangement uses TRBV27 and TRBJ1-2; tentative D call: TRBD1 (6 bases). Trimming removed 4 bases at V and 3 bases at J, with 15 bases between. CDR3 length equals 15 residues. Germline V lookup: CDR1 MNHEY, CDR2 SMNVEV (reference sequence). The chain's CDR3 is CASSSAGKGDYGYTF. The CDR3 DNA sequence: TGTGCCAGCAGTTCGGCAGGAAAGGGGGACTATGGCTACACCTTC.

J is TRBJ1-2 and V is TRBV6-2 or TRBV6-3; 7 nucleotides align to TRBD1. The CDR3 length is 11 residues. CDR1 MNHEY and CDR2 SVGEGT come from the germline V gene. J was trimmed by 6 bases and V by 7 bases; bases with no gene match: 2. For the CDR3, the DNA is TGTGCCAGCAACCAGGGGGATGGCTACACCTTC. Its protein is CASNQGDGYTF.

The sample holds a few counts of this clonotype. V and J are TRBV27 and TRBJ1-4; 8 bases line up with TRBD1. This CDR3 spans 15 amino acids. V was pared by 6 bases and J by 3 bases, with 6 bases of the junction left unmatched. CDR1 and CDR2 from the germline V gene are MNHEY and SMNVEV (reference sequence). CDR3 amino acids: CASRDRGKANEKLFF. CDR3 sequence (DNA): TGTGCCAGCAGAGACAGGGGAAAGGCTAATGAAAAACTGTTTTTT.

This clonotype has only a few counts. This CDR3 is CASRSRGRTDTQYF. CDR3 DNA: TGCGCCAGCAGATCTCGGGGTCGCACAGATACGCAGTATTTT. This sequence joins TRBV5-1 and TRBJ2-3; a possible D gene is TRBD2 (5 bases). V was trimmed by 5 bases and J by 1 base, leaving 11 bases between them. Germline V lookup: CDR1 SGHRS, CDR2 YFSETQ. The CDR3 is 14 amino acids.

V usage is TRBV6-5 and J usage is TRBJ2-1; TRBD1 is a possible D gene (5 bases). V dropped 3 bases and J dropped 5 bases, with 23 bases sitting between them. This CDR3 has 18 amino acids. The germline V gene has CDR1 MNHEY and CDR2 SVGAGI. CDR3: CASSYNPTGHYLDNEQFF. The CDR3 DNA reads TGTGCCAGCAGTTATAACCCCACCGGACATTATTTGGACAATGAGCAGTTCTTC.

In this sample, this clonotype turned up a few times. V is TRBV5-1 and J is TRBJ2-2; 7 positions match TRBD2. This CDR3 is 14 amino acids long. Germline CDR1 is SGHRS and CDR2 is YFSETQ. With V trimmed by 5 bases and J by 5 bases, 6 bases remained unmatched. Here the CDR3 reads CASRRAAGTGELFF. The CDR3 bases are TGCGCCAGCAGACGGGCAGCGGGGACCGGGGAGCTGTTTTTT.

The CDR3 region has the DNA TGTGCCAGCAGCTCCGCAGCCGAGACCCAGTACTTC. Protein: CASSSAAETQYF. The chain uses TRBV7-9 and TRBJ2-5; D ambiguous. The CDR3 totals 12 residues. Germline-derived CDR1 and CDR2 are SEHNR and FQNEAQ (reference sequence). V lost 4 bases and J lost 5, with 8 bases in between.

In DNA form, the CDR3 reads TGCGCCAGCAGCCAAGTCGGATCCGGCACTGAAGCTTTCTTT. This encodes CASSQVGSGTEAFF. The J gene is TRBJ1-1, the V gene TRBV4-3, with no clear D. The CDR3 has 14 residues. Trimming took off 1 base at V and 4 bases at J, with 10 bases between the two ends. CDR1 and CDR2 from the germline V gene are LGHNA and YSLEER.

The chain links TRBV6-6 to TRBJ2-7, with unresolved D. This CDR3 comprises 12 residues. V was shortened by 2 bases and J by 2 bases, with 4 bases between the two germline ends. Germline CDR1 and CDR2: MNHNY and SVGAGI (reference sequence). This CDR3 reads CASSYEPYEQYF. The CDR3 DNA sequence: TGTGCCAGCAGTTACGAACCCTACGAGCAGTACTTC.

The rearrangement joins TRBV4-1 to TRBJ2-3, with TRBD2 matching 7 bases. Germline V gives CDR1 MGHRA, CDR2 YSYEKL. The CDR3 extends over 16 amino acids. The V and J ends lost 0 bases and 3 bases, in that order; junction bases with no gene match: 6. The CDR3 nucleotides read TGCGCCAGCAGCCAAGATTCAGGACTAGAAACAGATACGCAGTATTTT. Residues: CASSQDSGLETDTQYF.

V is TRBV4-3 and J is TRBJ1-1; D may be TRBD1 (5 bases). This CDR3 has 13 amino acids. The germline V gene has CDR1 LGHNA and CDR2 YSLEER. Trimming stripped 11 bases from V and 0 bases from J, with 13 bases between. The CDR3 nucleotides read TGCGCCGCGGGGACCAGCTTGAACACTGAAGCTTTCTTT. Translated, it gives CAAGTSLNTEAFF.

The table lists this clonotype with a few counts. The J gene is TRBJ2-5, the V gene TRBV12-3 or TRBV12-4; D ambiguous. The DNA end is more similar to TRBJ2-7, so the J call may be wrong. The CDR3 length is 12 residues. The CDR3 region is CASRTDGNEQYF. CDR3 DNA: TGTGCCAGCAGAACCGATGGGAACGAGCAGTACTTC.

In regard to this clonotype: At one end the junction does not follow the germline gene, possibly because of a read error. This chain uses TRBV5-6 with TRBJ1-2; D unresolved. Germline CDR1 reads SGHDT; CDR2 reads YYEEEE. The CDR3 runs 13 residues. The CDR3: CAGSWKGDYGYTF. The CDR3 DNA is TGTGCCGGCAGCTGGAAGGGCGACTATGGCTACACCTTC.

This clonotype occurred many times. The genes are TRBV20-1 and TRBJ1-6, with a tentative D call TRBD1 (6 bases). CDR1 is DFQATT and CDR2 is SNEGSKA in the germline V gene (reference sequence). The CDR3 consists of 17 residues. V shed 2 bases and J shed 4 bases, with 18 bases lying between them. The CDR3 here is CSARPTGIVGYNSPLHF. The CDR3 DNA reads as TGCAGTGCTAGACCCACAGGGATTGTAGGGTATAATTCACCCCTCCACTTT.

The rearrangement uses TRBV4-3 and TRBJ2-1; D uncertain. V gave up 1 base and J gave up 5 bases, with 15 bases separating them. The germline V gene has CDR1 LGHNA and CDR2 YSLEER. CDR3 length: 16 residues. The CDR3 coding sequence is TGCGCCAGCAGCCAAGGAAACTCTTTGGTCAACAATGAGCAGTTCTTC. This translates into CASSQGNSLVNNEQFF.

This chain joins TRBV12-5 and TRBJ2-3; D perhaps matches TRBD2 (6 bases). CDR1 and CDR2 (germline): LGHNT, FRNRAP. CDR3 length: 13 residues. Trimming took 1 base from V and 6 from J, leaving 8 bases between them. CDR3 protein: CASGLGDWDTQYF. In DNA, the CDR3 is TGTGCTAGTGGTTTGGGGGACTGGGATACGCAGTATTTT. Based on the CDR3 plus reference TRBV12-5 and TRBJ2-3, the full variable domain is DARVTQTPRHKVTEMGQEVTMRCQPILGHNTVFWYRQTMMQGLELLAYFRNRAPLDDSGMPKDRFSAEMPDATLATLKIQPSEPRDSAVYFCASGLGDWDTQYFGPGTRLTVL.

The chain uses TRBV7-9 and TRBJ2-7, with D possibly being TRBD2 (5 bases). The germline V gene encodes CDR1 SEHNR and CDR2 FQNEAQ (reference sequence). The CDR3 has 13 residues. Trimming removed 3 bases from V and 2 bases from J, with 8 bases in between. As DNA, the CDR3 is TGTGCCAGCAGCTTCTTCGGGGCCTACGAGCAGTACTTC. Translation: CASSFFGAYEQYF.

This clonotype was recorded a few times. The rearrangement uses TRBV4-3 and TRBJ2-7; 9 bases line up with TRBD2. Germline values: CDR1 LGHNA, CDR2 YSLEER. After removal of 1 base from V and 2 bases from J, the junction contained 6 bases not matched to a gene. There are 16 residues in the CDR3. CDR3 DNA sequence: TGCGCCAGCAGCCAAGTAGCGGGGGTACTCCCCTACGAGCAGTACTTC. It encodes CASSQVAGVLPYEQYF.

The J gene is TRBJ2-7, the V gene TRBV6-5; D perhaps matches TRBD1 (5 bases). Trimming took off 6 bases at V and 2 bases at J, with 14 bases between the two ends. CDR1 is MNHEY and CDR2 is SVGAGI in the germline V gene. This CDR3 has 14 amino acids. CDR3 bases: TGTGCCAGCAGAAGACAGCTCAGGGCCTACGAGCAGTACTTC. Translation: CASRRQLRAYEQYF.

V usage is TRBV7-2 and J usage is TRBJ1-2, with 7 nucleotides matching TRBD1. The CDR3 has 13 amino acids. Germline V lookup: CDR1 SGHTA, CDR2 FQGNSA. Unmatched junction bases numbered 7, after V lost 5 bases and J lost 7 bases. The CDR3, as DNA: TGTGCCAGCAGCGCCCGAGACAGGGCTGGCTACACCTTC. Protein product: CASSARDRAGYTF.